This entry lists 27 T cell receptor beta chains sequenced from one sample in a study of T cell responses to AZD1222 COVID-19 vaccine. Data came from immunoSEQ multiplex PCR; TCRdb stores just in-frame clones and leaves some out. The sample has 120,000 to 150,000 clones, nearly 90% seen once; the top ten hold about 5%. The input for sequencing was peripheral blood, taken on day 0 of AZD1222 vaccination. These TCRs come from an adult in good health.

On this clone: Other DNA variants within this sample encode the same CDR3. The chain has TRBV9 and TRBJ2-3; D not certain. The CDR3 loop spans 12 amino acids. Trimming removed 3 bases from V and 2 bases from J, with 4 bases in between. CDR1 is SGDLS, CDR2 YYNGEE, per germline. CDR3 amino acids: CASSANTDTQYF. The CDR3 coding sequence is TGTGCCAGCAGCGCCAACACAGATACGCAGTATTTT.

The chain combines TRBV7-9 with TRBJ2-7; D unclear. Looked up from germline, CDR1 is SEHNR and CDR2 is FQNEAQ (reference sequence). The CDR3 runs to 13 residues. V lost 5 bases and J lost 8, with 16 bases in between. The CDR3 DNA reads as TGTGCCAGCAGCCCGATAGACGAAGTAAAGCAGTACTTC. Its translation: CASSPIDEVKQYF.

The chain carries TRBV28 and TRBJ2-2; D is possibly TRBD2 (6 bases). The CDR3 totals 14 residues. In germline, CDR1 is MDHEN, CDR2 SYDVKM. V lost 11 bases and J 0 bases, leaving 13 bases between the germline ends. In DNA, the CDR3 is TGTGCCTCCGAGGCGGGGACGAACACCGGGGAGCTGTTTTTT. Protein product: CASEAGTNTGELFF.

The chain joins TRBV28 to TRBJ1-1; D uncertain. The CDR3 length is 11 residues. Trimming took 8 bases from V and 2 from J, leaving 6 bases between them. Germline V lookup: CDR1 MDHEN, CDR2 SYDVKM. The CDR3 loop reads CASFENTEAFF. CDR3 coding DNA: TGTGCCAGCTTTGAAAACACTGAAGCTTTCTTT.

The chain joins TRBV10-3 to TRBJ2-7; possibly TRBD2 for D (5 bases). V lost 7 bases and J lost 0, with 13 bases in between. CDR3 length: 14 residues. From germline, CDR1 is ENHRY and CDR2 SYGVKD. The CDR3 here is CAITPGSGSYEQYF. Here the CDR3 DNA reads TGTGCCATCACCCCGGGGTCAGGCTCCTACGAGCAGTACTTC.

V is TRBV5-1 and J is TRBJ2-2; 7 bases line up with TRBD1. V shed 0 bases, J shed 7 bases, and the junction held 3 bases outside the gene matches. The CDR3 contains 14 residues. Germline CDR1 reads SGHRS; CDR2 reads YFSETQ. The chain's CDR3 is CASSLEGADGELFF. In DNA form, the CDR3 reads TGCGCCAGCAGCTTGGAGGGGGCGGACGGGGAGCTGTTTTTT.

This chain connects TRBV18 to TRBJ2-7; D unresolved. This CDR3 comprises 14 residues. The ends were cut back, 2 bases at V and 4 bases at J, with 12 bases in the middle. CDR1 is KGHSH and CDR2 is LQKENI in the germline V gene. DNA of the CDR3: TGTGCCAGCTCACCAGGGTCCCAGGTATACGAGCAGTACTTC. Residues: CASSPGSQVYEQYF.

This clone has only one observation. The rearrangement uses TRBV24-1 and TRBJ2-5, with 7 bases identical to TRBD2. The V gene end was trimmed by 3 bases and the J gene end by 4 bases; junction bases not matched to a gene: 7. The CDR3 has 15 residues. The germline V gene encodes CDR1 KGHDR and CDR2 SFDVKD. CDR3 protein: CATSDPRTSPETQYF. Written as DNA, the CDR3 is TGTGCCACCAGTGATCCCAGGACTAGTCCAGAGACCCAGTACTTC.

A few counts support this clone. The chain's CDR3 is CASSPKRSLGAETQYF. CDR3 in DNA: TGTGCCAGCAGTCCAAAACGGTCCTTGGGGGCGGAGACCCAGTACTTC. The chain joins TRBV27 to TRBJ2-5; TRBD1 is a possible D gene (6 bases). The CDR3 spans 16 residues. Trimming stripped 5 bases from V and 5 bases from J, with 21 bases between. Germline values: CDR1 MNHEY, CDR2 SMNVEV (reference sequence).

The rearrangement uses TRBV7-2 and TRBJ1-1, with a possible D match to TRBD1 (6 bases). The V gene's germline CDR1 is SGHTA and CDR2 FQGNSA. Trimming cost V 8 bases and J 1 base, with 8 bases left between them. This CDR3 has 12 residues. CDR3 region: CASGGPNTEAFF. The CDR3 DNA is TGTGCCAGCGGGGGGCCGAACACTGAAGCTTTCTTT. Together with reference TRBV7-2 and TRBJ1-1, the CDR3 gives the full variable domain: GAGVSQSPSNKVTEKGKDVELRCDPISGHTALYWYRQSLGQGLEFLIYFQGNSAPDKSGLPSDRFSAERTGGSVSTLTIQRTQQEDSAVYLCASGGPNTEAFFGQGTRLTVV.

The J gene is TRBJ1-2, the V gene TRBV27, with 8 bases aligning to TRBD1. The V gene's germline CDR1 is MNHEY and CDR2 SMNVEV (reference sequence). The J segment lost 5 bases and the V segment lost 5 bases, leaving 4 bases of the junction unmatched. The length of the CDR3 is 13 residues. The CDR3 reads CASSPRTGYGYTF. DNA of the CDR3: TGTGCCAGCAGTCCTAGGACAGGGTATGGCTACACCTTC.

V is TRBV27 and J is TRBJ1-3; D is ambiguous. Between the trimmed V and J ends, which lost 5 bases and 7 bases, there was a span of 21 bases. The CDR3 is 16 amino acids. Germline loops: CDR1 MNHEY, CDR2 SMNVEV (reference sequence). CDR3 sequence: CASSESSRFPINTIYF. The CDR3 DNA is TGTGCCAGCAGTGAGTCCAGCAGATTCCCCATTAACACCATATATTTT.

The chain couples TRBV2 to TRBJ1-3; D gene uncertain. CDR1 is SNHLY and CDR2 is FYNNEI in the germline V gene. Trimming pared 2 bases from V and 2 bases from J, leaving 13 bases between. This CDR3 region has 16 residues. In DNA, the CDR3 is TGTGCCAGCAGTGAACAACCGCCCGCCGCTGGAAACACCATATATTTT. Protein sequence: CASSEQPPAAGNTIYF. Combining the CDR3 with reference TRBV2 and TRBJ1-3 gives the whole variable domain EPEVTQTPSHQVTQMGQEVILRCVPISNHLYFYWYRQILGQKVEFLVSFYNNEISEKSEIFDDQFSVERPDGSNFTLKIRSTKLEDSAMYFCASSEQPPAAGNTIYFGEGSWLTVV.

The gene calls are TRBV2 and TRBJ1-1; no reliable D call. V was clipped by 3 bases and J by 2 bases, with 10 bases between them. The CDR3 runs to 14 residues. Germline V lookup: CDR1 SNHLY, CDR2 FYNNEI. Written as DNA, the CDR3 is TGTGCCAGCAGTGATAGGATGGGAAACACTGAAGCTTTCTTT. Amino acid sequence: CASSDRMGNTEAFF.

The chain's CDR3 is CASSLGDLRGYGYTF. The CDR3 bases are TGTGCCAGCAGCTTAGGGGATCTGAGGGGCTATGGCTACACCTTC. The genes are TRBV5-5 and TRBJ1-2; a weak D match, TRBD1 (5 bases). Germline V gene lookup returns CDR1 SGHKS and CDR2 YYEKEE (reference sequence). The CDR3 is 15 amino acids. V was clipped by 2 bases and J by 4 bases, with 15 bases between them.

The chain is built from TRBV29-1 and TRBJ2-1; no clear D gene. The CDR3 runs 15 residues. Germline V lookup: CDR1 SQVTM, CDR2 ANQGSEA. The V end was cut by 3 bases, the J end by 5 bases, with 17 bases between. The CDR3 spells CSVDSLGNRNNEQFF. Here the CDR3 DNA reads TGCAGCGTTGATTCCCTAGGGAATAGAAACAATGAGCAGTTCTTC.

V is TRBV28 and J is TRBJ1-2, with a tentative D call TRBD1 (5 bases). In germline, CDR1 is MDHEN, CDR2 SYDVKM. Trimming pared 3 bases from V and 5 bases from J, leaving 10 bases between. The CDR3 sequence is 13 residues long. DNA of the CDR3: TGTGCCAGCAGTTTGCCGGGGCGGTATGGCTACACCTTC. Its protein product is CASSLPGRYGYTF.

The chain links TRBV3-1 (or the pseudogene TRBV3-2) to TRBJ1-1, with TRBD1 as a possible D gene (6 bases). V lost 4 bases and J lost 3, with 12 bases in between. The CDR3 contains 14 residues. From germline, CDR1 is LGHDT and CDR2 YNNKEL (reference sequence). The CDR3 sequence: CASSLTGWDTEAFF. CDR3 DNA sequence: TGTGCCAGCAGCCTCACAGGGTGGGACACTGAAGCTTTCTTT.

The V and J genes are TRBV11-2 and TRBJ2-3; TRBD2 might be the D (5 bases). V lost 1 base, J lost 6 bases, and 8 bases lay in between. The length of the CDR3 is 13 residues. Germline assignment: CDR1 SGHAT and CDR2 FQNNGV. The CDR3 bases are TGTGCCAGCAGCTTAGGGGGAGACGATACGCAGTATTTT. Encoded protein: CASSLGGDDTQYF.

The chain carries TRBV19 and TRBJ1-2; D possibly corresponds to TRBD1 (6 bases). V lost 4 bases, J lost 4 bases, and 13 bases lay in between. Looked up from germline, CDR1 is LNHDA and CDR2 is SQIVND (reference sequence). This CDR3 spans 14 amino acids. CDR3 DNA: TGTGCCAGTAGTACCTCCTTGGACAGCTATGGCTACACCTTC. The encoded protein is CASSTSLDSYGYTF.

This chain links TRBV6-6 with TRBJ2-3; tentatively, D is TRBD1 (6 bases). CDR1 and CDR2 (germline): MNHNY, SVGAGI (reference sequence). Between the trimmed V and J ends, which lost 0 bases and 6 bases, there was a span of 7 bases. This CDR3 has 13 residues. CDR3 protein: CASSYSRGDTQYF. CDR3 coding DNA: TGTGCCAGCAGTTACTCGAGGGGGGATACGCAGTATTTT.

This sequence joins TRBV19 and TRBJ1-1; 8 positions agree with TRBD1. Germline CDR1 reads LNHDA; CDR2 reads SQIVND (reference sequence). The CDR3 contains 15 residues. V dropped 6 bases and J dropped 0; count of bases not matched to a gene: 6. CDR3 in DNA: TGTGCCAGTAGAAGGCAGGGGGCTTTGAACACTGAAGCTTTCTTT. Translated, it gives CASRRQGALNTEAFF.

CDR3 bases: TGTGCCAGCAAGTTGGGGACAGGGAACTACGAGCAGTACTTC. Translating gives CASKLGTGNYEQYF. This sequence joins TRBV6-5 and TRBJ2-7; 9 bases are shared with TRBD1. V lost 7 bases, J lost 3 bases, and 7 bases stayed unmatched. The CDR3 is 14 amino acids. Germline V lookup: CDR1 MNHEY, CDR2 SVGAGI.

This chain links TRBV27 with TRBJ2-7; TRBD1 aligns across 7 bases. Germline values: CDR1 MNHEY, CDR2 SMNVEV (reference sequence). V dropped 6 bases and J dropped 3; count of bases not matched to a gene: 11. The CDR3 length is 15 residues. CDR3 sequence (DNA): TGTGCCAGCAGAAGGACCCCGGGACAGAACTACGAGCAGTACTTC. Amino acids: CASRRTPGQNYEQYF.

This clone was observed once. J is TRBJ2-7 and V is TRBV2; 11 nucleotides line up with TRBD2. The V segment lost 4 bases and the J segment 5 bases; nucleotides outside the gene matches: 4. Germline CDR1 reads SNHLY; CDR2 reads FYNNEI. The CDR3 has 14 amino acids. The CDR3 nucleotides are TGTGCCAGCAGTGGTTCTAGCGGGAGGAACGAGCAGTACTTC. Translated, it gives CASSGSSGRNEQYF.

This chain links TRBV7-9 with TRBJ1-2; D gene ambiguous. The germline gives CDR1 SEHNR, CDR2 FQNEAQ (reference sequence). The V and J ends lost 1 base and 4 bases respectively, with 13 bases between them. The CDR3 contains 15 residues. The CDR3 region has the DNA TGTGCCAGCAGCTTAGGCCTCAGGAATCGCTATGGCTACACCTTC. Residues: CASSLGLRNRYGYTF.

The chain combines TRBV7-9 with TRBJ2-7; possible D gene TRBD2, 5 bases. This CDR3 contains 11 residues. V was cut by 5 bases and J by 6 bases, with 8 bases left in between. Per germline, CDR1 SEHNR and CDR2 FQNEAQ (reference sequence). DNA for the CDR3: TGTGCCAGCAGCCCCACTAGCGAGCAGTACTTC. This translates into CASSPTSEQYF.